This T cell receptor delta chain originates from a study of γδ T cells in repeated Plasmodium falciparum infection. As for the study in general: Timepoints: baseline, immediately before selected infections, and 21 days after every infection.

Note on this clone: TCRdb's protein, taken from a much larger clone, differs from this DNA's translation at residue 18, likely owing to a read error; the protein displayed comes from the DNA.

TCRdb re-identified clones in the multiplex PCR reads via CATT. The sample consists of more than 70,000 delta-chain clones, roughly 0.9% of them appearing once. Sequenced sample: gamma-delta T cells from blood. The TCR comes from a pool of human donors (malaria-infected and uninfected, not separated).

This CDR3 reads CACDSLEGGPPFGTTALDKLIF. The CDR3 coding sequence is TGTGCCTGTGACTCGCTAGAGGGGGGGCCCCCGTTCGGAACGACTGCTTTGGATAAACTCATCTTT. This chain uses TRDV2 with TRDJ1; D is perhaps TRDD3 (5 bases). The J gene, absent from TCRdb, was called here by matching the DNA to germline. CDR1 GEAIGNYY and CDR2 EKD come from the germline V gene. V lost 3 bases and J 5 bases, leaving 39 bases between the germline ends. The CDR3 is made up of 22 amino acids.